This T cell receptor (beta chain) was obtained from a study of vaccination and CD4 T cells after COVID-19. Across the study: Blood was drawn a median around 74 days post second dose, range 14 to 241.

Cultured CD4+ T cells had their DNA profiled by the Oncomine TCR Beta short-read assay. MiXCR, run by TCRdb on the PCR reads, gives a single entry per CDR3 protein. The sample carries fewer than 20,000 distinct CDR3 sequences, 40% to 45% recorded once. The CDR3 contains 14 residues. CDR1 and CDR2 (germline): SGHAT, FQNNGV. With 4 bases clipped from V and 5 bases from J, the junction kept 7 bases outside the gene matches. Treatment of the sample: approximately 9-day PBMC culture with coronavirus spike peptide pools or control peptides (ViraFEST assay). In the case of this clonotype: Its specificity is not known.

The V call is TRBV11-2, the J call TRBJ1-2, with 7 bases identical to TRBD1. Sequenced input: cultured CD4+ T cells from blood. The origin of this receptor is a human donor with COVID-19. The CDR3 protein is CASSSQGGWYGYTF. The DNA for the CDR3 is TGTGCCAGCAGCTCTCAGGGGGGGTGGTATGGCTACACCTTC.